What follows are 18 T cell receptor beta chains derived from one specimen sequenced in a study of PD-1 blockade in classical Hodgkin lymphoma. Patients all relapsed after autologous stem cell transplantation, and there was variation in brentuximab vedotin exposure. Repertoires were generated with immunoSEQ multiplex PCR, while TCRdb's copy carries only in-frame clones and drops some. Of tens of thousands of clones listed, over 65% are singletons. Sequenced material: peripheral blood mononuclear cells (PBMCs), taken before the second cycle of nivolumab. These receptors were obtained from a human donor with classical Hodgkin lymphoma.

The chain employs TRBV19 and TRBJ2-3; no firm D call. The CDR3 sequence is 13 residues long. CDR1 is LNHDA and CDR2 is SQIVND in the germline V gene (reference sequence). Trimming took 7 bases from V and 3 from J, leaving 11 bases between them. The CDR3: CASTDLRTDTQYF. For the CDR3, the DNA is TGTGCCAGTACCGACTTGCGGACAGATACGCAGTATTTT.

The rearrangement joins TRBV5-6 to TRBJ2-3, with 13 bases fitting TRBD2. This CDR3 region has 16 residues. With 3 bases clipped from V and 3 bases from J, the junction kept 4 bases outside the gene matches. The V gene's germline CDR1 is SGHDT and CDR2 YYEEEE. The CDR3 DNA follows: TGTGCCAGCAGCTGGGCGGGACTAGCGGGAACAGATACGCAGTATTTT. Its protein product is CASSWAGLAGTDTQYF.

The chain links TRBV6-1 to TRBJ2-7; D not certain. Germline assignment: CDR1 MNHNS and CDR2 SASEGT. The V gene lost 1 base and the J gene lost 5 bases, with 9 bases spanning the gap. CDR3 length: 13 amino acids. The CDR3 DNA reads TGTGCCAGCAGTGAAGTCTTTGTTGACGAGCAGTACTTC. The encoded protein is CASSEVFVDEQYF.

Only a few counts were recorded for this clone. The chain has TRBV7-2 and TRBJ1-2; D is perhaps TRBD1 (5 bases). V lost 0 bases to trimming and J lost 8 bases, with 19 bases between them. CDR1 is SGHTA, CDR2 FQGNSA, per germline. CDR3 length: 16 amino acids. The CDR3 nucleotides are TGTGCCAGCAGCTTAGCGCCGGGCCAGGGAGCTTACGGCTACACCTTC. Its protein product is CASSLAPGQGAYGYTF.

V usage is TRBV21-1 and J usage is TRBJ2-7. TRBV21-1 is termed a pseudogene. The CDR3 is 18 amino acids. Written as DNA, the CDR3 is TGTGCCAGCAGCAAAGATGTGACAGCGGAATTTTTGCTCTACGAGCAGTACTTC. It is translated as CASSKDVTAEFLLYEQYF.

This chain connects TRBV6-5 to TRBJ2-1; no firm D call. Germline V lookup: CDR1 MNHEY, CDR2 SVGAGI. This CDR3 contains 12 residues. The V end was cut by 2 bases, the J end by 9 bases, with 8 bases between. The DNA for the CDR3 is TGTGCCAGCAGTTACGGGGAAGGTGAGCAGTTCTTC. Protein: CASSYGEGEQFF.

V gene TRBV25-1 combines with J gene TRBJ1-2, with D unresolved. V lost 6 bases to trimming and J lost 3 bases, with 20 bases between them. CDR1 and CDR2 (germline): MGHDK, SYGVNS. This CDR3 contains 16 residues. The CDR3 nucleotides read TGTGCCAGCAGCCCCATCGGGAGGGAAGCGGACTATGGCTACACCTTC. This codes for CASSPIGREADYGYTF.

This clone occurred a few times. V is TRBV5-6 and J is TRBJ2-1, with 15 bases lining up with TRBD2. V shed 4 bases and J 9 bases; nucleotides not matched to a gene: 5. The CDR3 loop spans 15 amino acids. Germline CDR1 reads SGHDT; CDR2 reads YYEEEE. The CDR3, as DNA: TGTGCCAGCAGCGCAGGGACTAGCGGGGGGACTGAGCAGTTCTTC. It is translated as CASSAGTSGGTEQFF.

The CDR3 nucleotides are TGTGCCAGCAGTTACGAGGACGGCAGCTCCTACGAGCAGTACTTC. This encodes CASSYEDGSSYEQYF. This rearrangement joins TRBV6-5 to TRBJ2-7; D gene ambiguous. The germline V and J ends were trimmed by 2 bases and 0 bases, with 11 bases remaining between them. This CDR3 is 15 amino acids long. Germline V gene data show CDR1 as MNHEY and CDR2 as SVGAGI.

The chain is built from TRBV2 and TRBJ1-1; unclear D gene. This CDR3 is 13 amino acids long. The V end lost 7 bases, the J end lost 1 base, and 10 bases lay between the germline ends. The germline V gene encodes CDR1 SNHLY and CDR2 FYNNEI. The DNA of the CDR3 is TGTGCCAGCATGGCGGAACCGAACACTGAAGCTTTCTTT. It specifies CASMAEPNTEAFF. Drawing the rest from reference TRBV2 and TRBJ1-1, the complete variable domain is EPEVTQTPSHQVTQMGQEVILRCVPISNHLYFYWYRQILGQKVEFLVSFYNNEISEKSEIFDDQFSVERPDGSNFTLKIRSTKLEDSAMYFCASMAEPNTEAFFGQGTRLTVV.

The rearrangement links TRBV6-1 to TRBJ2-5; a possible D gene is TRBD1 (5 bases). Germline values: CDR1 MNHNS, CDR2 SASEGT. Trimming removed 1 base from V and 7 bases from J, with 7 bases in between. CDR3 length: 12 residues. This chain's CDR3 is CASSEEGWTQYF. Here the CDR3 DNA reads TGTGCCAGCAGTGAAGAGGGGTGGACCCAGTACTTC.

CDR3 protein: CAISEPDGGGDTQYF. In DNA form, the CDR3 reads TGTGCCATCAGTGAGCCCGACGGGGGGGGAGATACGCAGTATTTT. The chain recombines TRBV10-3 with TRBJ2-3; 8 bases match TRBD2. CDR1 and CDR2 from the germline V gene are ENHRY and SYGVKD. Losses at the gene ends were 2 bases for V and 5 bases for J; bases not matched to a gene: 6. CDR3 length: 15 amino acids.

The gene calls are TRBV9 and TRBJ1-6; D perhaps matches TRBD1 (5 bases). There are 15 residues in the CDR3. Trimming took off 0 bases at V and 5 bases at J, with 9 bases between the two ends. Germline loops: CDR1 SGDLS, CDR2 YYNGEE. The CDR3 DNA is TGTGCCAGCAGCGTAGAGGCGGGGCATAATTCACCCCTCCACTTT. Protein sequence: CASSVEAGHNSPLHF.

The J gene is TRBJ2-7, the V gene TRBV7-9, with unresolved D. This CDR3 is built from 14 residues. With 4 bases removed from V and 3 bases from J, the gap between germline ends came to 13 bases. Germline V gene lookup returns CDR1 SEHNR and CDR2 FQNEAQ (reference sequence). CDR3 nucleotides: TGTGCCAGCAGCTCACCCAATTCCCGCTACGAGCAGTACTTC. This translates into CASSSPNSRYEQYF.

The V call is TRBV11-1, the J call TRBJ1-5, with a tentative D call TRBD1 (5 bases). V shed 2 bases and J shed 2 bases, with 10 bases lying between them. The germline V gene has CDR1 SGHAT and CDR2 FQDESV (reference sequence). The CDR3 runs 15 residues. The CDR3 nucleotides are TGTGCCAGCAGCTTAACGACAGCGGGCAATCAGCCCCAGCATTTT. Translating it yields CASSLTTAGNQPQHF.

This rearrangement joins TRBV7-2 to TRBJ1-1; TRBD1 might be the D (6 bases). The CDR3 spans 14 residues. The V gene's germline CDR1 is SGHTA and CDR2 FQGNSA. Trimming shortened V by 1 base and J by 7 bases, and 13 bases separated the two germline ends. CDR3 residues: CASSLGRRGYEAFF. The CDR3, as DNA: TGTGCCAGCAGCTTAGGTCGCAGGGGCTATGAAGCTTTCTTT. The full variable domain, completed using reference TRBV7-2 and TRBJ1-1, is GAGVSQSPSNKVTEKGKDVELRCDPISGHTALYWYRQSLGQGLEFLIYFQGNSAPDKSGLPSDRFSAERTGGSVSTLTIQRTQQEDSAVYLCASSLGRRGYEAFFGQGTRLTVV.

The chain has TRBV7-2 and TRBJ2-3, with D tentatively TRBD2 (7 bases). In germline, CDR1 is SGHTA, CDR2 FQGNSA. The CDR3 consists of 15 residues. Trimming cost V 0 bases and J 6 bases, with 13 bases left between them. Written as DNA, the CDR3 is TGTGCCAGCAGCTTAGCATGGGGGGGCGGGGATACGCAGTATTTT. Translation gives CASSLAWGGGDTQYF.

V usage is TRBV27 and J usage is TRBJ2-7; 7 bases fit TRBD1. V was pared by 7 bases and J by 2 bases, with 11 bases of the junction left unmatched. The CDR3 loop spans 15 amino acids. Germline V gives CDR1 MNHEY, CDR2 SMNVEV (reference sequence). The CDR3: CASTRRQGETYEQYF. DNA of the CDR3: TGTGCCAGCACCCGCAGGCAGGGGGAAACCTACGAGCAGTACTTC.